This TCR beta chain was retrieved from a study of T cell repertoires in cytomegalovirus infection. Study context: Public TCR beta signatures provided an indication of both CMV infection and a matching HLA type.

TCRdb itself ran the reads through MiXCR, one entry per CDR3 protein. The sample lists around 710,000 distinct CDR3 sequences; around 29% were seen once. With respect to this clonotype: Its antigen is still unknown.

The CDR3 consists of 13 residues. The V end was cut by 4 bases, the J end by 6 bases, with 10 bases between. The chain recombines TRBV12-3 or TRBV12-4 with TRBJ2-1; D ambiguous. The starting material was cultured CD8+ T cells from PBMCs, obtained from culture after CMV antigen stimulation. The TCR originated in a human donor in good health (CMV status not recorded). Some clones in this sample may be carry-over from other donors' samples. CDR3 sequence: CASSSSLGNEQFF. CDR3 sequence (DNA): TGTGCCAGCAGTTCCTCCCTGGGCAATGAGCAGTTCTTC.